The rows below give T cell receptor beta chains drawn from one sample of a study of radiation and T cells in renal cell carcinoma. Assay used: immunoSEQ multiplex PCR; TCRdb lists only in-frame clones, some missing. The table includes around 160,000 clones, 88% detected once. The sample in question was blood, obtained from a patient whose treatment included radiotherapy and nephrectomy. These receptors originate from a woman in her 70s with renal cell carcinoma. CDR3s include the opening cysteine and the closing phenylalanine or tryptophan. A D gene is named only where the DNA matches it firmly. Clone size is shown for a subset of rows, as once, few, many or a class of expanded clone.

V: TRBV2; size: once; D: .; J: TRBJ2-1; CDR3: CASSERAVRALEQFF; DNA: TGTGCCAGCAGTGAACGTGCGGTGAGAGCACTTGAGCAGTTCTTC
V: TRBV6-6; size: .; D: .; J: TRBJ2-7; CDR3: CASGAGYEQYF; DNA: TGTGCCAGCGGGGCGGGCTACGAGCAGTACTTC
V: TRBV5-1; size: .; D: TRBD1; J: TRBJ2-7; CDR3: CASSSPTGASYEQYF; DNA: TGCGCCAGCAGCTCTCCGACAGGGGCCTCCTACGAGCAGTACTTC
V: TRBV29-1; size: .; D: .; J: TRBJ2-1; CDR3: CSVRNDYNEQFF; DNA: TGCAGCGTTCGTAACGACTACAATGAGCAGTTCTTC
V: TRBV19; size: .; D: TRBD1; J: TRBJ2-2; CDR3: CASSTKQGAHTVLNTGELFF; DNA: TGTGCCAGTAGTACAAAACAGGGGGCTCACACTGTCTTGAACACCGGGGAGCTGTTTTTT
V: TRBV18; size: .; D: TRBD1; J: TRBJ2-1; CDR3: CASSTDRVNEQFF; DNA: TGTGCCAGCTCGACGGACAGGGTCAATGAGCAGTTCTTC
V: TRBV29-1; size: .; D: .; J: TRBJ2-7; CDR3: CSVDGQSPIEQYF; DNA: TGCAGCGTTGATGGGCAATCCCCCATCGAGCAGTACTTC
V: TRBV19; size: .; D: .; J: TRBJ1-5; CDR3: CASSIGGGLGSNQPQHF; DNA: TGTGCCAGTAGTATAGGTGGAGGTTTAGGTAGCAATCAGCCCCAGCATTTT
V: TRBV2; size: .; D: .; J: TRBJ2-7; CDR3: CASSVSGTYEQYF; DNA: TGTGCCAGCAGTGTGTCCGGTACGTACGAGCAGTACTTC
V: TRBV29-1; size: few; D: .; J: TRBJ1-2; CDR3: CSVVENGYTF; DNA: TGCAGCGTTGTTGAGAATGGCTACACCTTC
V: TRBV4-3; size: .; D: TRBD1; J: TRBJ1-2; CDR3: CASSQDFATDNNRDSYGYTF; DNA: TGCGCCAGCAGCCAAGATTTCGCAACCGATAACAACCGGGACAGCTATGGCTACACCTTC
V: TRBV6-1; size: .; D: .; J: TRBJ2-5; CDR3: CASSATGQGETQYF; DNA: TGTGCCAGCAGCGCCACAGGCCAGGGAGAGACCCAGTACTTC
V: TRBV4-3; size: .; D: .; J: TRBJ1-3; CDR3: CASSQLRDSGNTIYF; DNA: TGCGCCAGCAGCCAACTGAGGGACTCTGGAAACACCATATATTTT
V: TRBV28; size: .; D: .; J: TRBJ1-4; CDR3: CASRKESPNEKLFF; DNA: TGTGCCAGCAGAAAGGAGTCCCCTAATGAAAAACTGTTTTTT
V: TRBV4-2; size: .; D: .; J: TRBJ2-6; CDR3: CASSQDSRLSGANVLTF; DNA: TGTGCCAGCAGCCAAGATTCTCGACTTTCTGGGGCCAACGTCCTGACTTTC
V: TRBV4-2; size: .; D: .; J: TRBJ2-7; CDR3: CASSQDIDGTGSYEQYF; DNA: TGTGCCAGCAGCCAAGATATTGATGGGACGGGTTCCTACGAGCAGTACTTC
V: TRBV6-6; size: .; D: TRBD1; J: TRBJ1-1; CDR3: CASSYSATGTSGKAFF; DNA: TGTGCCAGCAGTTACTCTGCGACAGGGACGAGTGGGAAAGCTTTCTTT
V: TRBV19; size: few; D: .; J: TRBJ1-1; CDR3: CASSALQGRTEAFF; DNA: TGTGCCAGTAGTGCCTTACAGGGAAGAACTGAAGCTTTCTTT
V: TRBV19; size: .; D: TRBD1; J: TRBJ1-1; CDR3: CASSFRQGNPDEAFF; DNA: TGTGCCAGTAGCTTTAGACAGGGCAACCCGGATGAAGCTTTCTTT
V: TRBV5-1; size: .; D: .; J: TRBJ2-7; CDR3: CASTKDGPSYEQYF; DNA: TGCGCCAGCACTAAGGACGGGCCCTCCTACGAGCAGTACTTC
V: TRBV29-1; size: few; D: .; J: TRBJ1-1; CDR3: CSVKLPVREGEAFF; DNA: TGCAGCGTTAAATTACCCGTTCGCGAGGGAGAAGCTTTCTTT
V: TRBV7-2; size: .; D: TRBD1; J: TRBJ1-1; CDR3: CASTTWGRGGTEAFF; DNA: TGTGCCAGCACCACTTGGGGCAGGGGGGGGACTGAAGCTTTCTTT
V: TRBV28; size: once; D: .; J: TRBJ1-2; CDR3: CASSSRYGYTF; DNA: TGTGCCAGCAGTTCACGATATGGCTACACCTTC
V: TRBV7-2; size: many; D: .; J: TRBJ1-5; CDR3: CASSLKGNQPQHF; DNA: TGTGCCAGCAGCTTAAAGGGCAATCAGCCCCAGCATTTT
V: TRBV11-2; size: .; D: .; J: TRBJ1-1; CDR3: CASSREQSYEAFF; DNA: TGTGCCAGCAGTAGAGAACAGAGTTATGAAGCTTTCTTT
V: TRBV6-1; size: .; D: TRBD1; J: TRBJ1-6; CDR3: CASSAYGQGALAYNSPLHF; DNA: TGTGCCAGCAGTGCCTACGGGCAGGGGGCTTTAGCCTATAATTCACCCCTCCACTTT
V: TRBV6-1; size: few; D: .; J: TRBJ1-5; CDR3: CASTSPQHF; DNA: TGTGCCAGCACCTCCCCCCAGCATTTT
V: TRBV28; size: once; D: .; J: TRBJ2-7; CDR3: CASRSTGEQYF; DNA: TGTGCCAGCAGGTCTACAGGGGAGCAGTACTTC